A single sample is the source of the 10 T cell receptor beta chains below, sequenced in a study of naive and memory T cell subsets. Two oligonucleotides, mixed equimolar, formed the beta constant-region primer covering TRBC1 and TRBC2. Four rounds of PCR amplified the ligated cDNA using nested alpha and beta constant-region primers plus SP2. TCRdb re-analysed the UMI-ligation and nested PCR reads in MiXCR, keeping a single row per CDR3 protein. The table has about 4,400 distinct CDR3 sequences, around 5% seen once. The sample was effector memory CD8+ T cells from blood. Subset noted: effector memory, CD45RA- CD27-. These receptors all come from a human donor in good health.

This clonotype was counted a few times. No DNA is shown, since the ends of the CDR3 on it are uncertain; the CDR3 is the one TCRdb lists. J is TRBJ1-1 and V is TRBV27. The CDR3 totals 19 residues, both ends included. The germline V gene encodes CDR1 MNHEY and CDR2 SMNVEV (reference sequence). The CDR3 protein is CASSLSAGTEAFFGTEAFF.

This clonotype was detected ten times or more. The rearrangement links TRBV10-3 to TRBJ1-1; 9 bases agree with TRBD1. CDR1 is ENHRY, CDR2 SYGVKD, per germline. The CDR3 totals 12 residues. With 10 bases clipped from V and 7 bases from J, the junction kept 7 bases outside the gene matches. The CDR3 here is CATEGQGNEAFF. DNA of the CDR3: TGTGCCACAGAAGGACAGGGGAATGAAGCTTTCTTT.

At least ten counts were recorded for this clonotype. The chain recombines TRBV27 with TRBJ2-1; 12 bases map to TRBD2. This CDR3 contains 15 residues. CDR1 is MNHEY and CDR2 is SMNVEV in the germline V gene (reference sequence). V was clipped by 6 bases and J by 8 bases; unmatched bases: 8. The CDR3 nucleotides read TGTGCCAGCAGCGACGGACTAGCGGGATTTTATGAGCAGTTCTTC. Protein product: CASSDGLAGFYEQFF.

This clonotype was seen many times. V usage is TRBV20-1 and J usage is TRBJ1-1, with 7 bases aligning to TRBD1. This CDR3 is built from 13 residues. V was clipped by 0 bases and J by 3 bases; unmatched bases: 1. The germline CDR1 and CDR2 sequences are DFQATT and SNEGSKA (reference sequence). The CDR3 here is CSARDDRDTEAFF. CDR3 coding DNA: TGCAGTGCTAGAGACGACAGGGACACTGAAGCTTTCTTT.

This clonotype was observed at least ten times. The CDR3 DNA is TGTGCCAGCAGCGTATCAGGGAACAATGAGCAGTTCTTC. This translates into CASSVSGNNEQFF. The chain recombines TRBV9 with TRBJ2-1; D perhaps matches TRBD1 (5 bases). Germline CDR1 reads SGDLS; CDR2 reads YYNGEE. Trimming pared 1 base from V and 5 bases from J, leaving 7 bases between. This CDR3 region has 13 residues.

Relative to its sample, this clonotype is medium-sized. J is TRBJ1-5 and V is TRBV4-3; 8 bases fit TRBD1. Germline trimming cut 0 bases from V and 5 bases from J; bases unmatched to any gene: 6. The V gene's germline CDR1 is LGHNA and CDR2 YSLEER. The CDR3 consists of 16 residues. CDR3 nucleotides: TGCGCCAGCAGCCAAGAAGAGGGGACAGGTCATCAGCCCCAGCATTTT. Its translation is CASSQEEGTGHQPQHF.

This clonotype is labeled hyperexpanded. The chain combines TRBV29-1 with TRBJ2-2, with D unclear. The CDR3 has 14 amino acids. Trimming left V 1 base short and J 4 bases short, with 10 bases between. Germline V gene data show CDR1 as SQVTM and CDR2 as ANQGSEA. The CDR3 is CSVEAAVGTGELFF. For the CDR3, the DNA is TGCAGCGTTGAAGCAGCAGTAGGCACCGGGGAGCTGTTTTTT.

The sample holds many counts of this clonotype. J is TRBJ1-1 and V is TRBV16, with D possibly being TRBD1 (5 bases). The CDR3 has 16 amino acids. Trimming pared 4 bases from V and 4 bases from J, leaving 19 bases between. Germline-derived CDR1 and CDR2 are KGHSY and FQNENV. CDR3 protein: CASSLVDPGAGTEAFF. The CDR3 DNA reads TGTGCCAGCAGCCTTGTGGACCCCGGGGCTGGCACTGAAGCTTTCTTT.

By share, this clonotype ranks as medium-sized (0.01 to 0.1%). The gene calls are TRBV29-1 and TRBJ1-2; tentatively, D is TRBD1 (5 bases). The CDR3 is 12 residues long. V lost 4 bases, J lost 7 bases, and 13 bases lay in between. Germline CDR1 reads SQVTM; CDR2 reads ANQGSEA. CDR3 in DNA: TGCAGCGTTGGGGCAGGAGGGGCTGGCTACACCTTC. Encoded protein: CSVGAGGAGYTF. The whole variable domain, filled in from reference TRBV29-1 and TRBJ1-2, reads SAVISQKPSRDICQRGTSLTIQCQVDSQVTMMFWYRQQPGQSLTLIATANQGSEATYESGFVIDKFPISRPNLTFSTLTVSNMSPEDSSIYLCSVGAGGAGYTFGSGTRLTVV.

Note on this clonotype: This may be a read error, as it is one base from a much larger clone. V is TRBV12-3 or TRBV12-4 and J is TRBJ1-1, with D perhaps TRBD1 (5 bases). Deletions cut 6 bases from V and 1 base from J, with 15 bases between. This CDR3 has 15 residues. CDR3 loop: CASRALGLGNTEAFF. CDR3 DNA sequence: TGTGCCAGCAGAGCCTTGGGACTAGGGAACACTGAAGCTTTCTTT.